These 24 T cell receptor beta chains originate from one sample sequenced in a study of shared clonotypes between healthy human individuals (TCRdb year 2020). The receptor library was made with the immunoSEQ multiplex PCR assay. TCRdb's version of the immuneACCESS table is confined to in-frame rearrangements and falls short of the full clone set. An unresolved V gene accounts for under half of the shortfall where checked; the remainder is of unknown origin. The sample table lists approximately 620,000 clones, 97% of them with a count of one. Together, the top ten hold 0.045% to 0.07% of the sample. The sequencing sample was made of naive CD4+ T cells sorted from blood. Read against the paper, the sample's cell subset or site label means: CD45RA+ positively selected. The source is a woman under 40 in good health.

The chain employs TRBV9 and TRBJ2-1; D uncertain. Germline V lookup: CDR1 SGDLS, CDR2 YYNGEE. V was trimmed by 0 bases and J by 7 bases, leaving 5 bases between them. The CDR3 covers 12 residues. The CDR3 nucleotides read TGTGCCAGCAGCGTAGGTAGGAATGAGCAGTTCTTC. It encodes CASSVGRNEQFF.

The gene calls are TRBV11-3 and TRBJ2-1; D is possibly TRBD1 (5 bases). The V and J ends lost 2 bases and 7 bases respectively, with 12 bases between them. Germline CDR1 is SGHNT and CDR2 is YENEEA. CDR3 length equals 14 residues. DNA of the CDR3: TGTGCCAGCAGCTTAATCCAGGGTAGGAATGAGCAGTTCTTC. This encodes CASSLIQGRNEQFF.

This chain joins TRBV4-1 and TRBJ1-3; 9 bases are shared with TRBD1. The CDR3 length is 15 residues. Germline trimming cut 4 bases from V and 5 bases from J; bases unmatched to any gene: 6. The germline V gene encodes CDR1 MGHRA and CDR2 YSYEKL. The CDR3 nucleotides read TGCGCCAGCAGCCGGGACAGGGCAAACCGAAACACCATATATTTT. It is translated as CASSRDRANRNTIYF.

This clone was detected once. The V gene is TRBV15, the J gene TRBJ2-5; D is possibly TRBD1 (5 bases). The J call may be in error: the DNA end matches TRBJ2-7 better. Germline CDR1 reads LNHNV; CDR2 reads YYDKDF (reference sequence). The CDR3 loop spans 13 amino acids. The CDR3 reads CATSRTGRYEQYF. The CDR3 nucleotides read TGTGCCACCAGCAGAACAGGACGATACGAGCAGTACTTC.

This sequence joins TRBV19 and TRBJ2-2, with D unclear. V was clipped by 3 bases and J by 0 bases, with 11 bases between them. The CDR3 is made up of 16 amino acids. The germline gives CDR1 LNHDA, CDR2 SQIVND (reference sequence). CDR3 nucleotide sequence: TGTGCCAGTAGTATTATCGTCGAAACGAACACCGGGGAGCTGTTTTTT. Its protein is CASSIIVETNTGELFF.

V usage is TRBV10-3 and J usage is TRBJ2-7; the D is unclear. The length of the CDR3 is 16 residues. Germline V gene sequence: CDR1 ENHRY, CDR2 SYGVKD. V was cut by 2 bases and J by 5 bases, with 19 bases left in between. CDR3 amino acids: CAISEPGKGIAHEQYF. The DNA of the CDR3 is TGTGCCATCAGTGAGCCTGGAAAAGGGATCGCACACGAGCAGTACTTC.

The chain couples TRBV5-1 to TRBJ2-7, with 8 bases lining up with TRBD1. The V gene's germline CDR1 is SGHRS and CDR2 YFSETQ. V shed 5 bases and J 6 bases; nucleotides not matched to a gene: 10. The CDR3 runs to 14 residues. CDR3 DNA sequence: TGCGCCAGCAGTCCCGGGACAGGAGTGGGCGAGCAGTACTTC. Its translation: CASSPGTGVGEQYF.

V usage is TRBV5-1 and J usage is TRBJ2-5; D uncertain. Trimming pared 2 bases from V and 1 base from J, leaving 9 bases between. Germline CDR1 is SGHRS and CDR2 is YFSETQ. The CDR3 is 14 amino acids. The CDR3 DNA reads TGCGCCAGCAGCTTACGGGTCCTCCAAGAGACCCAGTACTTC. Amino acid sequence: CASSLRVLQETQYF.

The chain links TRBV11-3 to TRBJ2-1; TRBD2 might be the D (6 bases). The germline CDR1 and CDR2 sequences are SGHNT and YENEEA. Trimming cost V 1 base and J 0 bases, with 13 bases left between them. The CDR3 length is 17 residues. CDR3 DNA sequence: TGTGCCAGCAGCTTAGGGGGGGATTCCGGCTCCTACAATGAGCAGTTCTTC. Translated: CASSLGGDSGSYNEQFF.

The rearrangement uses TRBV6-6 and TRBJ1-4; 10 bases align to TRBD1. Germline loops: CDR1 MNHNY, CDR2 SVGAGI (reference sequence). Germline trimming cut 6 bases from V and 1 base from J; bases unmatched to any gene: 5. This CDR3 is built from 16 residues. Written as DNA, the CDR3 is TGTGCCAGCAGGTGGGGGACAGGGGAAACTAATGAAAAACTGTTTTTT. Its translation is CASRWGTGETNEKLFF.

This CDR3 reads CASSELRLNTEAFF. CDR3 in DNA: TGTGCCAGCAGTGAACTCCGGTTGAACACTGAAGCTTTCTTT. The V and J genes are TRBV2 and TRBJ1-1; D remains unclear. The V gene lost 2 bases and the J gene lost 0 bases, with 7 bases spanning the gap. The germline gives CDR1 SNHLY, CDR2 FYNNEI. CDR3 length: 14 amino acids.

The gene calls are TRBV28 and TRBJ2-7; 8 bases fit TRBD1. This CDR3 contains 15 residues. The V gene end was trimmed by 4 bases and the J gene end by 5 bases; junction bases not matched to a gene: 10. From germline, CDR1 is MDHEN and CDR2 SYDVKM. CDR3 protein: CASSSPTGVKDEQYF. The DNA of the CDR3 is TGTGCCAGCAGTTCCCCGACAGGGGTTAAAGACGAGCAGTACTTC.

The chain carries TRBV7-2 and TRBJ2-3, with D maybe TRBD1 (6 bases). This CDR3 region has 16 residues. V was clipped by 5 bases and J by 8 bases, with 23 bases between them. Germline CDR1 SGHTA, CDR2 FQGNSA. The CDR3 loop reads CASSVTTGSGGGTQYF. CDR3 nucleotide sequence: TGTGCCAGCAGCGTTACAACAGGGTCAGGAGGAGGTACGCAGTATTTT.

Comments on this clone: This same CDR3 is encoded by further DNA sequences in the sample. This chain joins TRBV6-5 and TRBJ2-7; D not resolved. The germline V gene has CDR1 MNHEY and CDR2 SVGAGI. This CDR3 is 11 amino acids long. Trimming stripped 0 bases from V and 7 bases from J, with 4 bases between. The CDR3 loop reads CASSYSGEQYF. The CDR3 DNA follows: TGTGCCAGCAGTTACTCGGGAGAGCAGTACTTC.

V usage is TRBV6-4 and J usage is TRBJ2-1; D not certain. Germline assignment: CDR1 MRHNA and CDR2 SNTAGT. The germline V and J ends were trimmed by 6 bases and 10 bases, with 16 bases remaining between them. This CDR3 comprises 13 residues. DNA of the CDR3: TGTGCCAGCAGCGATCGGACCTCTAAAGAGCAGTTCTTC. Translation gives CASSDRTSKEQFF.

This clone was found once. This chain links TRBV6-5 with TRBJ1-6; possibly TRBD1 for D (5 bases). The CDR3 is 15 amino acids. The V gene lost 7 bases and the J gene lost 7 bases, with 17 bases spanning the gap. Germline V gives CDR1 MNHEY, CDR2 SVGAGI. CDR3 sequence: CASTFGRGFNSPLHF. DNA of the CDR3: TGTGCCAGCACTTTTGGGAGGGGTTTCAATTCACCCCTCCACTTT.

The V gene is TRBV2, the J gene TRBJ1-1, with D unresolved. V was clipped by 8 bases and J by 2 bases, with 12 bases between them. CDR1 is SNHLY, CDR2 FYNNEI, per germline. The CDR3 is 13 residues long. CDR3 DNA sequence: TGTGCCAGCCGGGAAACAGAAAACACTGAAGCTTTCTTT. The encoded protein is CASRETENTEAFF.

The V and J genes are TRBV6-1 and TRBJ2-7; 7 bases fit TRBD2. This CDR3 spans 13 amino acids. V shed 6 bases, J shed 2 bases, and the junction held 4 bases outside the gene matches. CDR1 and CDR2 (germline): MNHNS, SASEGT. The CDR3 loop reads CASSDGTTYEQYF. CDR3 bases: TGTGCCAGCAGCGATGGGACTACCTACGAGCAGTACTTC.

This chain links TRBV27 with TRBJ2-6; weak D call: TRBD1 (5 bases). Germline CDR1 reads MNHEY; CDR2 reads SMNVEV (reference sequence). Trimming took 3 bases from V and 0 from J, leaving 9 bases between them. The CDR3 consists of 16 residues. This CDR3 reads CASSFWTPSGANVLTF. CDR3 sequence (DNA): TGTGCCAGCAGTTTCTGGACACCCTCTGGGGCCAACGTCCTGACTTTC. The full variable domain, in which reference TRBV27 and TRBJ2-6 provide the parts outside the CDR3, is EAQVTQNPRYLITVTGKKLTVTCSQNMNHEYMSWYRQDPGLGLRQIYYSMNVEVTDKGDVPEGYKVSRKEKRNFPLILESPSPNQTSLYFCASSFWTPSGANVLTFGAGSRLTVL.

Only a few counts were recorded for this clone. The chain employs TRBV19 and TRBJ2-2, with no clear D. The length of the CDR3 is 15 residues. Germline V gene lookup returns CDR1 LNHDA and CDR2 SQIVND (reference sequence). Between the trimmed V and J ends, which lost 7 bases and 1 base, there was a span of 13 bases. The CDR3 bases are TGTGCCAGTACCCCAGGCTTCGGGAACACCGGGGAGCTGTTTTTT. Protein: CASTPGFGNTGELFF.

The genes are TRBV7-9 and TRBJ2-4; TRBD2 agrees at 9 bases. This CDR3 contains 15 residues. J gave up 5 bases and V 2 bases, and 4 bases lay outside the gene matches. Germline CDR1 is SEHNR and CDR2 is FQNEAQ (reference sequence). The CDR3 spells CASSLRGGRENIQYF. The CDR3 DNA reads as TGTGCCAGCAGCTTACGGGGCGGGAGGGAAAACATTCAGTACTTC.

The chain recombines TRBV5-4 with TRBJ2-1; D call uncertain. CDR3 length equals 15 residues. Deletions cut 0 bases from V and 4 bases from J, with 11 bases between. CDR1 and CDR2 (germline): SGHNT, YYREEE (reference sequence). CDR3 region: CASSLDSRSYNEQFF. The CDR3 coding sequence is TGTGCCAGCAGCTTGGATAGCAGATCGTACAATGAGCAGTTCTTC.

The CDR3 bases are TGTGCCAGCAGCTTCTTGGGCACTGAAGCTTTCTTT. This gives the protein CASSFLGTEAFF. The chain joins TRBV5-4 to TRBJ1-1; D remains ambiguous. V lost 2 bases, J lost 4 bases, and 6 bases lay in between. Germline CDR1 reads SGHNT; CDR2 reads YYREEE (reference sequence). The CDR3 totals 12 residues.

The chain couples TRBV14 to TRBJ2-1, with TRBD2 matching 11 bases. CDR3 length: 15 residues. The ends lost 4 bases at V and 8 bases at J; junction bases unmatched: 7. Germline CDR1 reads SGHDN; CDR2 reads FVKESK. CDR3 region: CASSPIAGGKDEQFF. CDR3 bases: TGTGCCAGCAGCCCCATAGCGGGAGGGAAAGATGAGCAGTTCTTC.